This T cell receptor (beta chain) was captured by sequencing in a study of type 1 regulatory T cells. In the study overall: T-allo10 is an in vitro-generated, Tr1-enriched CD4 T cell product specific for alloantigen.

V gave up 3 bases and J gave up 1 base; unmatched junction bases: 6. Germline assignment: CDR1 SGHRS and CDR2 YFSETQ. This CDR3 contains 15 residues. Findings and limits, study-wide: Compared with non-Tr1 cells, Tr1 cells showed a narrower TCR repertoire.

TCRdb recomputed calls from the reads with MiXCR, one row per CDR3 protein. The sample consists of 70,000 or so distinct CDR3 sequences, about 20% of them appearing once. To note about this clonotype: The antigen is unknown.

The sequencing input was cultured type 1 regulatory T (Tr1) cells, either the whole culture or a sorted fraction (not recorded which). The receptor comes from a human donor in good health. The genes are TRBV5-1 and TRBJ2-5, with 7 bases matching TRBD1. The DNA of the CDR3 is TGCGCCAGCAGCTCGCGGACAGGTCCCCAAGAGACCCAGTACTTC. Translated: CASSSRTGPQETQYF.